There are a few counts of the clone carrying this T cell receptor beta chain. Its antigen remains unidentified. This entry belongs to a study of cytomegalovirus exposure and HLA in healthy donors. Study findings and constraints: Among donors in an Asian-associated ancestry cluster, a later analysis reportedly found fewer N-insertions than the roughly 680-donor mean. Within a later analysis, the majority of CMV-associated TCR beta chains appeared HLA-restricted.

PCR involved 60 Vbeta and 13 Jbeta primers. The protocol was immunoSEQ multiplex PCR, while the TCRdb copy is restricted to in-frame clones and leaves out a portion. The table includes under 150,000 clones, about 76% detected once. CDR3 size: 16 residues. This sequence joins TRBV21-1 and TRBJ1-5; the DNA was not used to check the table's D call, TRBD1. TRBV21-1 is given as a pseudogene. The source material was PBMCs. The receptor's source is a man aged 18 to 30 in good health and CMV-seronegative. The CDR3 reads CASSGDRGPGNQPQHF. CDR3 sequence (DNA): TGTGCCAGCAGCGGAGACAGGGGGCCAGGCAATCAGCCCCAGCATTTT.